This is a list of T cell receptor beta chains from one sample in a study of blood T cell repertoires in COVID-19. The table came from immunoSEQ multiplex PCR; TCRdb's copy has only in-frame clones and leaves some out. The table has roughly 50,000 clones, 85% to 90% seen once. Sequenced: peripheral blood. The receptors originated from a human donor in a cohort sampled during active COVID-19. CDR3s include the opening cysteine and the closing phenylalanine or tryptophan. The D gene is left open where the match is weak.

J gene,D gene,V gene,CDR3 protein
TRBJ1-3,TRBD1,TRBV18,CASSPSGQGAGNTIYF
TRBJ2-1,TRBD2,TRBV6-2/TRBV6-3,CASSYGGGRAYNEQFF
TRBJ1-1,TRBD1,TRBV19,CASSPTLRQGENTEAFF
TRBJ2-2,TRBD2,TRBV6-4,CASSDSPSGRYGWTGELFF
TRBJ1-1,NA,TRBV6-5,CASSYSGAMNTEAFF
TRBJ2-7,TRBD2,TRBV27,CASSPRTSRSNEQYF
TRBJ2-5,TRBD2,TRBV9,CASSPEDGRATQYF
TRBJ2-3,TRBD2,TRBV9,CASSRWEGSETDTQYF
TRBJ2-7,TRBD1,TRBV10-3,CAISERGQDEQYF
TRBJ2-2,NA,TRBV3-1/TRBV3-2,CASNPLPTPTAGELFF
TRBJ2-5,TRBD1,TRBV28,CASSLTGGRETQYF
TRBJ1-1,NA,TRBV29-1,CSVERQLNTEAFF
TRBJ2-7,TRBD1,TRBV5-1,CASSLAFTGASYEQYF